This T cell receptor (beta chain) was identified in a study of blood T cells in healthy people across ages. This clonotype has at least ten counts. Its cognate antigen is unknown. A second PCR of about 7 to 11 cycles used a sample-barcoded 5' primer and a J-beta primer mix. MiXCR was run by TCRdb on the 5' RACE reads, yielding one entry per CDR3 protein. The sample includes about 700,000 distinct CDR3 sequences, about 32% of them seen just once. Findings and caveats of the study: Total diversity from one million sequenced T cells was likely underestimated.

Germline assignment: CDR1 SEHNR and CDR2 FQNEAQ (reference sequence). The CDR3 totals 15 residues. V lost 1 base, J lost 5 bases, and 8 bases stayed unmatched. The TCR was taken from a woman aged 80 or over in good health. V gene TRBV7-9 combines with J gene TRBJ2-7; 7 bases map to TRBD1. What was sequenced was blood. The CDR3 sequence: CASSLGQGRGNEQYF. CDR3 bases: TGTGCCAGCAGCTTAGGACAGGGTAGGGGAAACGAGCAGTACTTC.